What follows is one T cell receptor (beta chain) and its context. Data came from immunoSEQ multiplex PCR; TCRdb stores just in-frame clones and leaves some out. The sample holds 80,000 to 100,000 clones, about 80% seen once. The CDR3 is 15 residues long. Germline loops: CDR1 MGHRA, CDR2 YSYEKL. Trimming took off 5 bases at V and 6 bases at J, with 20 bases between the two ends. This sample stems from a study of a mutant IDH1 vaccine in newly diagnosed glioma. As to time point: baseline, week 1 (first vaccination visit). Treatment given: pre-vaccination baseline after standard-of-care therapy. Donors had new IDH1-mutant astrocytomas of WHO grade 3 or 4 (ATRX-lost).

The genes are TRBV4-1 and TRBJ2-7; D may correspond to TRBD1 or TRBD2 (6 bases each). The sequence came from a man aged 35-49 years with glioma. Some clones in this sample may be carry-over from other donors' samples. This specimen was PBMCs, taken from a glioma patient treated with radiotherapy, temozolomide or both. The CDR3 loop reads CASSSIGGGRVEQYF. In nucleotides, the CDR3 is TGCGCCAGCAGCTCAATTGGAGGGGGTAGGGTCGAGCAGTACTTC.